This TCR beta chain was captured in a study of blood T cell repertoires in COVID-19. About the research overall: Sites across the United States, Italy and Spain contributed samples from acute and convalescent COVID-19.

This CDR3 region has 13 residues. Per the germline V gene, CDR1 is LGHDT and CDR2 is YNNKEL (reference sequence). V lost 11 bases and J 7 bases, leaving 15 bases between the germline ends. Study processing details: Estimates of nucleated cell counts were drawn from the amplification of reference gene primers. The data were produced by immunoSEQ multiplex PCR, yet TCRdb's version contains in-frame clones alone and is incomplete. The D gene and trimming were derived from the DNA, and the V and J assignments and clone size from that table. This repertoire shows 200,000 or so clones, 88% found once; its top ten account for roughly 6%.

Material for sequencing was peripheral blood. The rearrangement joins TRBV3-1 (or the pseudogene TRBV3-2) to TRBJ1-6, with a possible D match to TRBD1 (6 bases). This TCR derives from a woman in her 40s who had recovered from COVID-19. CDR3 sequence: CAGSQGWNSPLHF. The CDR3 coding sequence is TGTGCCGGATCACAGGGCTGGAATTCACCCCTCCACTTT.